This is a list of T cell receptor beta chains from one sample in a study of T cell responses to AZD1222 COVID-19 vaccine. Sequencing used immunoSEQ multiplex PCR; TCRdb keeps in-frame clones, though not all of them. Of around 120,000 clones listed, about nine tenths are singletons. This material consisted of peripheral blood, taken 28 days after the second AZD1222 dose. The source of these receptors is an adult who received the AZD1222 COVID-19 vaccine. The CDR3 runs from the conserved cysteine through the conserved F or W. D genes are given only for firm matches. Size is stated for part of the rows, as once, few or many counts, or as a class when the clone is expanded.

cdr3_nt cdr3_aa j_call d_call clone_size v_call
TGTGCCAGCTCCCGGACAGCCCTCTCCTACGAGCAGTACTTC CASSRTALSYEQYF TRBJ2-7 . . TRBV9
TGTGCCAGCAGCCAAGAAAGGGCAGGGACCCGCTCCTACGAGCAGTACTTC CASSQERAGTRSYEQYF TRBJ2-7 . . TRBV14
TGTGCCAGCAGTTTAATCAGGGGCAATCAGCCCCAGCATTTT CASSLIRGNQPQHF TRBJ1-5 . . TRBV27
TGTGCCAGCACCATTCGAGGGACAGGTTTTCAGCCCCAGCATTTT CASTIRGTGFQPQHF TRBJ1-5 TRBD1 . TRBV2
TGTGCCAGCAACGCGGTGGGAGCAGGGGAGGCAGATACGCAGTATTTT CASNAVGAGEADTQYF TRBJ2-3 . . TRBV27
TGTGCCAGCAGCCCCTTTTGGGCAGGAGACTATGGCTACACCTTC CASSPFWAGDYGYTF TRBJ1-2 . . TRBV5-5
TGTGCCAGCTCACAAAGAGCGAACACTGAAGCTTTCTTT CASSQRANTEAFF TRBJ1-1 . . TRBV18
TGTGCCAGCAGTCCCTCGGACTATAACACTGAAGCTTTCTTT CASSPSDYNTEAFF TRBJ1-1 . . TRBV6-2/TRBV6-3
TGCGCCAGCAGCTTGGCAGGGACAGGGGGTGGTGAGCAGTACTTC CASSLAGTGGGEQYF TRBJ2-7 TRBD1 . TRBV5-1
TGTGCCAGTAGTATCAAGCGATCGATACCGGGGACAGGGGTTCGGGGCTACACCTTC CASSIKRSIPGTGVRGYTF TRBJ1-2 TRBD1 . TRBV19
TGTGCCAGCAGAAGACGGAGGGATAATTCACCCCTCCACTTT CASRRRRDNSPLHF TRBJ1-6 . . TRBV6-5
TGTGCCAGCAGTTTGCAGGTCGGCTACACCTTC CASSLQVGYTF TRBJ1-2 . . TRBV6-6
TGTGCCAGCAGCTTGGCAGGTTCTGGAAACACCATATATTTT CASSLAGSGNTIYF TRBJ1-3 . . TRBV7-3
TGTGCCAGCTCACCAAAACTAGCGGGGGACAATGAGCAGTTCTTC CASSPKLAGDNEQFF TRBJ2-1 TRBD2 . TRBV18
TGCAGCGTTGTTTTTGGCCCCTTTTTCGGGGAGCAGTTCTTC CSVVFGPFFGEQFF TRBJ2-1 . . TRBV29-1
TGCGCCAGCAGCTTGGGACAGTCAACTAATGAAAAACTGTTTTTT CASSLGQSTNEKLFF TRBJ1-4 . . TRBV5-1
TGTGCCAGCAGTTACTCTTTAGGAAACTATGGCTACACCTTC CASSYSLGNYGYTF TRBJ1-2 . . TRBV6-6
TGTGCCAGCAGTTTTCGGCGGGCTCGTACCCGGAATGGCTACACCTTC CASSFRRARTRNGYTF TRBJ1-2 . . TRBV28
TGTGCCACCAGTGACCGCTACGAGCAGTACTTC CATSDRYEQYF TRBJ2-7 . few TRBV24-1
TGTGCCAGCAGCTCGGAGACCTTAGCGGGGGGCACAGATACGCAGTATTTT CASSSETLAGGTDTQYF TRBJ2-3 TRBD2 . TRBV5-4
TGCAGCGTTGAAGAGACTGGACTAGTAGGTGAGCAGTTCTTC CSVEETGLVGEQFF TRBJ2-1 TRBD2 once TRBV29-1
TGTGCCAGCAGATTGACAGGGCTTAATGAAAAACTGTTTTTT CASRLTGLNEKLFF TRBJ1-4 TRBD1 . TRBV5-6
TGTGCCAGCAGTCAGCTCAACAGGGCTGGCGGGGAGCTGTTTTTT CASSQLNRAGGELFF TRBJ2-2 . . TRBV6-2/TRBV6-3
TGTGCCAGCTCACCAAAAATGGGACAGCTCATGAACACTGAAGCTTTCTTT CASSPKMGQLMNTEAFF TRBJ1-1 TRBD1 . TRBV18
TGTGCCAGCGGGCCCCCCGGGCAGTTTTACGAGCAGTACTTC CASGPPGQFYEQYF TRBJ2-7 . . TRBV6-1
TGTGCCTGGAATTCCCGGGGGGGCCTAGGGGCGCAGTATTTT CAWNSRGGLGAQYF TRBJ2-3 TRBD2 . TRBV30
TGCGCCAGCCGAGGGACAGGGTCCACAGATACGCAGTATTTT CASRGTGSTDTQYF TRBJ2-3 TRBD1 . TRBV5-1
TGTGCCAGCAGCGTAAGTACAGACCATCAAGAGACCCAGTACTTC CASSVSTDHQETQYF TRBJ2-5 . . TRBV9
TGTGCCAGCAGCCAAAGCGGAGCCAATAATGAAAAACTGTTTTTT CASSQSGANNEKLFF TRBJ1-4 . . TRBV3-1/TRBV3-2
TGTGCCAGCAGCCCAGTCACCGGGTTTCAGCCCCAGCATTTT CASSPVTGFQPQHF TRBJ1-5 . . TRBV3-1/TRBV3-2
TGTGCCAGCAGGTCAGGGTTCTCTGGAAACACCATATATTTT CASRSGFSGNTIYF TRBJ1-3 . once TRBV3-1/TRBV3-2
TGTGCCAGCAGCCAAGGGGTAACAGGTACTGGAAACACCATATATTTT CASSQGVTGTGNTIYF TRBJ1-3 . . TRBV3-1/TRBV3-2
TGTGCCAGCAGCGCGGGACAGGGGTACATTGATGAAGCTTTCTTT CASSAGQGYIDEAFF TRBJ1-1 TRBD1 . TRBV6-5
TGTGCCAGCAGCCCACCGACAGTGTACTCTGGGGCCAACGTCCTGACTTTC CASSPPTVYSGANVLTF TRBJ2-6 . . TRBV12-1
TGTGCCAGCAGCCAAGCCAGGGACAGTTATGGCTACACCTTC CASSQARDSYGYTF TRBJ1-2 TRBD1 once TRBV4-2
TGTGCCAGCAGCCGCAGTGGAGGTTCTTCTACTGAAGCTTTCTTT CASSRSGGSSTEAFF TRBJ1-1 . . TRBV11-3
TGTGCCAGCAGCTTAGATACTTATGAGCAGTTCTTC CASSLDTYEQFF TRBJ2-1 . . TRBV11-3
TGTGCCAGCAGTGTTAGACAGGGAGGTATAGGTGAAAAACTGTTTTTT CASSVRQGGIGEKLFF TRBJ1-4 TRBD1 . TRBV2
TGTGCCAGCAGCTTAGTGAACACTAATGAAAAACTGTTTTTT CASSLVNTNEKLFF TRBJ1-4 . once TRBV11-2
TGTGCCAGCAGCCTGATGACAGGGGCGGACCAAGAGACCCAGTACTTC CASSLMTGADQETQYF TRBJ2-5 TRBD1 . TRBV7-2
TGTGCCAGCAGAACCACCACAGACGGTGCGAACACCGGGGAGCTGTTTTTT CASRTTTDGANTGELFF TRBJ2-2 . . TRBV28
TGTGCCAGCAGTTACACCCATAGCGGGGGGGGGCATGAGCAGTTCTTC CASSYTHSGGGHEQFF TRBJ2-1 TRBD2 . TRBV6-5
TGTGCCAGCAGCAAGGGACAGCTGAGCTCCTACGAGCAGTACTTC CASSKGQLSSYEQYF TRBJ2-7 TRBD1 once TRBV6-2/TRBV6-3
TGCGCCAGCAGCCAAGGGAGGGAGTATGGCTACACCTTC CASSQGREYGYTF TRBJ1-2 . . TRBV4-1
TGTGCCAGCAGCGTAGTAGCGGGGGGCAGGACCGGGGAGCTGTTTTTT CASSVVAGGRTGELFF TRBJ2-2 TRBD2 once TRBV9
TGTGCCAGCAGCTTGGCAGGGGAAGGAGACACCATATATTTT CASSLAGEGDTIYF TRBJ1-3 . . TRBV7-9